Listed below are T cell receptor beta chains from one sample, sequenced in a study of T cell repertoires in cytomegalovirus infection. TCRdb reprocessed the reads with MiXCR, giving one entry per CDR3 protein. Among about a million distinct CDR3 sequences listed, 25% to 40% were seen once. These receptors have no known antigen. Sample: cultured CD8+ T cells from PBMCs, taken from culture after CMV antigen stimulation. These receptors all come from a human donor in good health (CMV status not recorded). Some clones in this sample may be carry-over from other donors' samples. Both conserved end residues are part of each CDR3.

J gene	V gene	CDR3 protein
TRBJ2-1	TRBV5-5	CASSLGRDRVAYNEQFF
TRBJ2-5	TRBV5-1	CASSLPGDETQYF
TRBJ2-2	TRBV6-2/TRBV6-3	CASTERAGGRTGELFF
TRBJ2-7	TRBV7-2	CASSNPRDYRLSYEQYF
TRBJ1-1	TRBV4-2	CASSLDLPYNTEAFF
TRBJ1-4	TRBV19	CASRGSKLFF
TRBJ2-3	TRBV15	CATSDTRIVGDTQYF
TRBJ2-6	TRBV27	CASSIPSGGANVLTF
TRBJ2-5	TRBV6-1	CASSSSTGLEETQYF
TRBJ2-5	TRBV7-9	CASSSWTSGPWGQETQYF
TRBJ1-6	TRBV27	CASSFYSHSPLHF
TRBJ2-1	TRBV4-3	CASSQLTGSNEQFF
TRBJ1-2	TRBV7-6	CASRPKGGRNNGYTF
TRBJ2-5	TRBV5-1	CASSSSKTGGDETQYF
TRBJ1-5	TRBV7-2	CASSPDRWVNQPQHF
TRBJ1-1	TRBV12-3/TRBV12-4	CASSDAVGTEAFF
TRBJ2-7	TRBV7-2	CASSLASSGGDVYEQYF
TRBJ2-7	TRBV7-9	CASSYRDRAYEQYF
TRBJ2-5	TRBV15	CATSRDELAGEETQYF
TRBJ1-2	TRBV29-1	CSVEDQGVRYGYTF
TRBJ1-3	TRBV7-9	CASSLSDRVYGNTIYF
TRBJ1-3	TRBV6-6	CASSTRDREAGNTIYF
TRBJ1-2	TRBV10-3	CAFRGLYGYTF
TRBJ2-5	TRBV6-1	CASILGDLLPYF
TRBJ2-2	TRBV7-9	CASSPTPGEGTGELFF
TRBJ2-7	TRBV7-9	CASSPQTGNYEQYF
TRBJ2-7	TRBV6-1	CASKSQTFGNEQYF
TRBJ2-3	TRBV20-1	CSARFLLAGATDTQYF
TRBJ1-1	TRBV6-2/TRBV6-3	CASSRDVTEAFF
TRBJ2-6	TRBV10-3	CAISGEHSGANVLTF
TRBJ2-6	TRBV9	CASSASGIHSGANVLTF
TRBJ2-5	TRBV2	CASTEIAGVLETQYF
TRBJ1-1	TRBV4-1	CASSQEGPLGTEAFF
TRBJ2-3	TRBV4-3	CASSQDGQGDVDTQYF
TRBJ1-5	TRBV15	CATSNGNQPQHF
TRBJ2-7	TRBV7-2	CASSLDSGSYEQYF
TRBJ2-1	TRBV5-5	CASSWRDRYNEQFF
TRBJ1-1	TRBV4-1	CASSQGTGRHTEAFF
TRBJ1-2	TRBV6-6	CASSWDRGDYGYTF
TRBJ1-5	TRBV4-2	CASSQLGQFSNQPQHF
TRBJ2-1	TRBV6-5	CANETLYNEQFF
TRBJ1-1	TRBV7-9	CASRPPGLMNTEAFF
TRBJ2-5	TRBV7-6	CASSSSTGGWETQYF
TRBJ2-1	TRBV4-1	CASSRGGGEQFF
TRBJ2-7	TRBV19	CASSIGTGDYEQYF
TRBJ1-6	TRBV6-2/TRBV6-3	CASSWDGNSPLHF
TRBJ2-1	TRBV15	CATSRPGATDYNEQFF
TRBJ2-1	TRBV6-2/TRBV6-3	CASSRRGDFYNEQFF
TRBJ2-7	TRBV6-2/TRBV6-3	CASSYAGDYEQYF